These T cell receptor beta chains were read from a single sample in a study of CD8+CD57+ T cells in acquired aplastic anemia. From the reads, TCRdb called clonotypes with MiXCR, one entry per CDR3 protein. The table has some 150,000 distinct CDR3 sequences, about two thirds seen once; the top ten hold approximately 50%. The sample was sorted CD4+, CD8+, or CD8+CD57+ T cells (not recorded which) from PBMCs. Receptors originate from a human donor with aplastic anemia. The CDR3 runs from the conserved cysteine through the conserved F or W. A D gene is named only where the DNA matches it firmly. Clone size, where shown, is once, few, many, or a class for clones that have expanded.

d_call: .; clone_size: .; j_call: TRBJ2-7; cdr3_length: 16; v_call: TRBV20-1; cdr3_nt: TGCAGTGCTAGAGGGACAGCCGGGACAAGCGTCTACGAGCAGTACTTC; cdr3_aa: CSARGTAGTSVYEQYF
d_call: TRBD2; clone_size: .; j_call: TRBJ2-5; cdr3_length: 15; v_call: TRBV7-9; cdr3_nt: TGTGCCAGCAGCTTCCCACTAGCGGGGAAAGAGACCCAGTACTTC; cdr3_aa: CASSFPLAGKETQYF
d_call: TRBD2; clone_size: few; j_call: TRBJ2-1; cdr3_length: 13; v_call: TRBV7-2; cdr3_nt: TGTGCCAGCAGCTTTAGCGGGAGCTCTGAGCAGTTCTTC; cdr3_aa: CASSFSGSSEQFF
d_call: .; clone_size: .; j_call: TRBJ2-3; cdr3_length: 17; v_call: TRBV24-1; cdr3_nt: TGTGCCACCAGTGATTTAGGGTGGGAAGGGCCAGGAGATACGCAGTATTTT; cdr3_aa: CATSDLGWEGPGDTQYF
d_call: .; clone_size: .; j_call: TRBJ1-6; cdr3_length: 16; v_call: TRBV5-1; cdr3_nt: TGCGCCAGCAGCTTGTTATTCCTAGAGAGTAATTCACCCCTCCACTTT; cdr3_aa: CASSLLFLESNSPLHF
d_call: TRBD2; clone_size: .; j_call: TRBJ2-3; cdr3_length: 15; v_call: TRBV5-6; cdr3_nt: TGTGCCAGCAGTGCCCAGCGGGGGGACACAGATACGCAGTATTTT; cdr3_aa: CASSAQRGDTDTQYF
d_call: TRBD1; clone_size: once; j_call: TRBJ1-4; cdr3_length: 14; v_call: TRBV7-9; cdr3_nt: TGTGCCAGCAGACCCTCGGGACAGTATGAAAAACTGTTTTTT; cdr3_aa: CASRPSGQYEKLFF
d_call: .; clone_size: .; j_call: TRBJ2-3; cdr3_length: 17; v_call: TRBV24-1; cdr3_nt: TGTGCCACCAGTGATTTGCAGGGGCCCATTTCTATTGATACGCAGTATTTT; cdr3_aa: CATSDLQGPISIDTQYF
d_call: .; clone_size: .; j_call: TRBJ2-6; cdr3_length: 17; v_call: TRBV18; cdr3_nt: TGTGCCAGTCCCGAGTGGAGGGATACCTCCGGGGCCAACGTCCTGACTTTC; cdr3_aa: CASPEWRDTSGANVLTF
d_call: .; clone_size: .; j_call: TRBJ2-3; cdr3_length: 16; v_call: TRBV24-1; cdr3_nt: TGTGCCACCAGTGATTTGTCGCTGGGAAGCACAGATACGCAGTATTTT; cdr3_aa: CATSDLSLGSTDTQYF
d_call: .; clone_size: .; j_call: TRBJ1-4; cdr3_length: 14; v_call: TRBV7-8; cdr3_nt: TGTGCCAGCAGCTTCACGGGGGCTAGTGAAAAACTGTTTTTT; cdr3_aa: CASSFTGASEKLFF
d_call: .; clone_size: .; j_call: TRBJ2-1; cdr3_length: 12; v_call: TRBV20-1; cdr3_nt: TGCAGTGCTATTACCGGGTACGATGAGCAGTTCTTC; cdr3_aa: CSAITGYDEQFF
d_call: TRBD2; clone_size: .; j_call: TRBJ2-1; cdr3_length: 14; v_call: TRBV20-1; cdr3_nt: TGCAGTGCCCCAGAGGGCGGGGGTGGCAATGAGCAGTTCTTC; cdr3_aa: CSAPEGGGGNEQFF
d_call: .; clone_size: .; j_call: TRBJ1-1; cdr3_length: 14; v_call: TRBV7-9; cdr3_nt: TGTGCCAGCAGCTTAACGGGGAGGAACACTGAAGCTTTCTTT; cdr3_aa: CASSLTGRNTEAFF
d_call: .; clone_size: .; j_call: TRBJ2-1; cdr3_length: 15; v_call: TRBV7-3; cdr3_nt: TGTGCCAGCAGCTTAAGCGGTGGGGGCCTTGGTGAGCAGTTCTTC; cdr3_aa: CASSLSGGGLGEQFF
d_call: TRBD1; clone_size: .; j_call: TRBJ2-5; cdr3_length: 16; v_call: TRBV24-1; cdr3_nt: TGTGCCACCAGTGAGGGGCTGCCGGGACAGGGCTCGACCCAGTACTTC; cdr3_aa: CATSEGLPGQGSTQYF
d_call: .; clone_size: .; j_call: TRBJ1-6; cdr3_length: 14; v_call: TRBV10-3; cdr3_nt: TGTGCCATCAGCCCACAGGAGTTCAGTTCACCCCTCCACTTT; cdr3_aa: CAISPQEFSSPLHF
d_call: TRBD1; clone_size: .; j_call: TRBJ2-7; cdr3_length: 14; v_call: TRBV9; cdr3_nt: TGTGCCAGCAGCGTACGGGACAGGGGCGGTGAGCAGTACTTC; cdr3_aa: CASSVRDRGGEQYF
d_call: .; clone_size: .; j_call: TRBJ2-1; cdr3_length: 15; v_call: TRBV30; cdr3_nt: TGTGCCTGGAGTGCCCGAGGGACCGACTACAATGAGCAGTTCTTC; cdr3_aa: CAWSARGTDYNEQFF
d_call: TRBD1; clone_size: once; j_call: TRBJ1-2; cdr3_length: 16; v_call: TRBV9; cdr3_nt: TGTGCCAGCAGCGTACCAACTTTTGACAGGGACTATGGCTACACCTTC; cdr3_aa: CASSVPTFDRDYGYTF
d_call: .; clone_size: .; j_call: TRBJ2-5; cdr3_length: 13; v_call: TRBV7-8; cdr3_nt: TGTGCCGCCGCCCCAGCCTTCAGGGAGACCCAGTACTTC; cdr3_aa: CAAAPAFRETQYF
d_call: TRBD1; clone_size: many; j_call: TRBJ2-4; cdr3_length: 15; v_call: TRBV7-8; cdr3_nt: TGTGCCAGCAGCCTATCCGGGACAGTAAAAAACATTCAGTACTTC; cdr3_aa: CASSLSGTVKNIQYF
d_call: TRBD2; clone_size: .; j_call: TRBJ2-3; cdr3_length: 14; v_call: TRBV20-1; cdr3_nt: TGCAGTGCTCGGACTAGCGCGGGCACAGATACGCAGTATTTT; cdr3_aa: CSARTSAGTDTQYF
d_call: .; clone_size: once; j_call: TRBJ1-1; cdr3_length: 13; v_call: TRBV2; cdr3_nt: TGTGCCAGCACAGGACAGCCGAACACTGAAGCTTTCTTT; cdr3_aa: CASTGQPNTEAFF
d_call: .; clone_size: .; j_call: TRBJ1-2; cdr3_length: 16; v_call: TRBV7-2; cdr3_nt: TGTGCCAGCAGCTTAGTTGGGGGGGTGGCTAACTATGGCTACACCTTC; cdr3_aa: CASSLVGGVANYGYTF
d_call: .; clone_size: .; j_call: TRBJ2-2; cdr3_length: 13; v_call: TRBV7-9; cdr3_nt: TGTGCCAGCAGCTTCAGGGAGGTCGGGGAGCTGTTTTTT; cdr3_aa: CASSFREVGELFF
d_call: TRBD2; clone_size: .; j_call: TRBJ2-3; cdr3_length: 17; v_call: TRBV10-2; cdr3_nt: TGCGCCACCTCTCAGTGTCCTAGCGGGAGGGCCACAGATACGCAGTATTTT; cdr3_aa: CATSQCPSGRATDTQYF
d_call: .; clone_size: .; j_call: TRBJ2-6; cdr3_length: 16; v_call: TRBV6-4; cdr3_nt: TGCGCCAGCAGTGAAACGGGCAGCTCTGGGGCCAACGTCCTGACTTTC; cdr3_aa: CASSETGSSGANVLTF
d_call: .; clone_size: .; j_call: TRBJ2-5; cdr3_length: 16; v_call: TRBV7-6; cdr3_nt: TGTGCCAGCAGCTTAGTCGTGCTCCAAAGAGAACAGACCCAGTACTTC; cdr3_aa: CASSLVVLQREQTQYF
d_call: TRBD1; clone_size: .; j_call: TRBJ1-2; cdr3_length: 16; v_call: TRBV15; cdr3_nt: TGTGCCACCAGCACCCCGGGACAGCTCAACCCCTATGGCTACACCTTC; cdr3_aa: CATSTPGQLNPYGYTF
d_call: .; clone_size: once; j_call: TRBJ2-7; cdr3_length: 13; v_call: TRBV20-1; cdr3_nt: TGCAGTGCTAGACCCGGGACCTCCTACGAGCAGTACTTC; cdr3_aa: CSARPGTSYEQYF
d_call: TRBD1; clone_size: many; j_call: TRBJ1-5; cdr3_length: 15; v_call: TRBV29-1; cdr3_nt: TGCAGCGTGGACATTTCCGGGACAGGGGTAGAGCCCCAGCATTTT; cdr3_aa: CSVDISGTGVEPQHF
d_call: .; clone_size: .; j_call: TRBJ2-7; cdr3_length: 14; v_call: TRBV9; cdr3_nt: TGTGCCAGCAGCGTAGTGGCAGGGGACTACGAGCAGTACTTC; cdr3_aa: CASSVVAGDYEQYF
d_call: .; clone_size: few; j_call: TRBJ2-7; cdr3_length: 14; v_call: TRBV2; cdr3_nt: TGTGCCAGTCGTACGGGTTTATCGGCCTACGAGCAGTACTTC; cdr3_aa: CASRTGLSAYEQYF
d_call: .; clone_size: .; j_call: TRBJ2-7; cdr3_length: 15; v_call: TRBV7-9; cdr3_nt: TGTGCCAGCAGCCTCTCGACGGATAGCTCCTACGAGCAGTACTTC; cdr3_aa: CASSLSTDSSYEQYF
d_call: .; clone_size: many; j_call: TRBJ1-1; cdr3_length: 14; v_call: TRBV3-1; cdr3_nt: TGTGCCAGCAGCCCCCAGAGAGACGTAACTGAAGCTTTCTTT; cdr3_aa: CASSPQRDVTEAFF
d_call: TRBD1; clone_size: few; j_call: TRBJ2-5; cdr3_length: 14; v_call: TRBV20-1; cdr3_nt: TGCAGTGCTCCGGGGACAGCCGCCCAAGAGACCCAGTACTTC; cdr3_aa: CSAPGTAAQETQYF
d_call: TRBD1; clone_size: many; j_call: TRBJ2-5; cdr3_length: 14; v_call: TRBV7-2; cdr3_nt: TGTGCCAGCAGCTCGGGACAGGGGCAAGAGACCCAGTACTTC; cdr3_aa: CASSSGQGQETQYF
d_call: TRBD1; clone_size: .; j_call: TRBJ1-2; cdr3_length: 15; v_call: TRBV13; cdr3_nt: TGTGCCAGCAGCGCTCCGTTCAGGGGGGACTATGGCTACACCTTC; cdr3_aa: CASSAPFRGDYGYTF
d_call: .; clone_size: .; j_call: TRBJ2-1; cdr3_length: 15; v_call: TRBV6-5; cdr3_nt: TGTGCCAGCAGTTTGCAACGTCGCTCCTACAATGAGCAGTTCTTC; cdr3_aa: CASSLQRRSYNEQFF
d_call: TRBD1; clone_size: .; j_call: TRBJ2-5; cdr3_length: 15; v_call: TRBV5-1; cdr3_nt: TGCGCCAGCTACACCGGGACAGGGTACCAAGAGACCCAGTACTTC; cdr3_aa: CASYTGTGYQETQYF
d_call: .; clone_size: .; j_call: TRBJ2-7; cdr3_length: 16; v_call: TRBV7-8; cdr3_nt: TGTGCCAGCAGCTTCCCCCCGCAGGGGGGACTGGGCGAGCAGTACTTC; cdr3_aa: CASSFPPQGGLGEQYF